The T cell receptor beta chain under discussion was sequenced for a study of control samples from healthy donors and cancer patients. CDR3 size: 12 residues. Germline CDR1 is SQVTM and CDR2 is ANQGSEA. Deletions cut 5 bases from V and 2 bases from J, with 10 bases between. Sequencing was performed with immunoSEQ multiplex PCR; in TCRdb, only in-frame clones are kept and a portion is missing. The table records about 92,000 clones, almost 85% of them present only once. This clonotype originated in a woman in her sixties or seventies in good health. The sequencing input was blood. The chain couples TRBV29-1 to TRBJ2-7, with D possibly matching TRBD1 (6 bases). CDR3 sequence: CSVQGSAYEQYF. As DNA, the CDR3 is TGCAGCGTTCAGGGGTCCGCCTACGAGCAGTACTTC.